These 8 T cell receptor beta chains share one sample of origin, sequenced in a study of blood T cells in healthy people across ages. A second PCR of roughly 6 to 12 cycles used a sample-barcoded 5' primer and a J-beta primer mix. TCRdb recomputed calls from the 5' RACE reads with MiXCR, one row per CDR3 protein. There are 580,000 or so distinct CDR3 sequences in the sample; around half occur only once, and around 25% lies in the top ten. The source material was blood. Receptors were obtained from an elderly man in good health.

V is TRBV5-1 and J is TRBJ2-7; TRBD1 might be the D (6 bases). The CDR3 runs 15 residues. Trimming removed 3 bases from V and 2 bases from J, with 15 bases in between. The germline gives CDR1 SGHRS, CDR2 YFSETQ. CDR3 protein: CASSSIGTTAYEQYF. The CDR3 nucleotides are TGCGCCAGCAGCTCCATTGGGACAACAGCCTACGAGCAGTACTTC. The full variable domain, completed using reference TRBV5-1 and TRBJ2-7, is KAGVTQTPRYLIKTRGQQVTLSCSPISGHRSVSWYQQTPGQGLQFLFEYFSETQRNKGNFPGRFSGRQFSNSRSEMNVSTLELGDSALYLCASSSIGTTAYEQYFGPGTRLTVT.

This CDR3 reads CASSHSDTQYF. The CDR3 nucleotides are TGCGCCAGCAGCCACTCAGATACGCAGTATTTT. The chain employs TRBV4-3 and TRBJ2-3; D unresolved. V shed 3 bases and J shed 4 bases, with 2 bases lying between them. This CDR3 comprises 11 residues. CDR1 is LGHNA, CDR2 YSLEER, per germline.

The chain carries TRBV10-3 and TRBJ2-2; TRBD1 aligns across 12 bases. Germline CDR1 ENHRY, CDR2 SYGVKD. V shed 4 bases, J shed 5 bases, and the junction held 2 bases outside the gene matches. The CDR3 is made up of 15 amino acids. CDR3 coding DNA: TGTGCCATCAGTGTGGGACAGGGGGCTACCGGGGAGCTGTTTTTT. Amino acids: CAISVGQGATGELFF.

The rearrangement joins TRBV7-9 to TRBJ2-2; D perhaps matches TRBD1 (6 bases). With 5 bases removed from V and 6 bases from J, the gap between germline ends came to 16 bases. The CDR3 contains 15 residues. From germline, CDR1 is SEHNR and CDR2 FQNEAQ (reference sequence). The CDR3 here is CASSPRDTLSGELFF. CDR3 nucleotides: TGTGCCAGCAGCCCCCGGGACACCTTATCCGGGGAGCTGTTTTTT. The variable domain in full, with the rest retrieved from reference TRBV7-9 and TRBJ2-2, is DTGVSQNPRHKITKRGQNVTFRCDPISEHNRLYWYRQTLGQGPEFLTYFQNEAQLEKSRLLSDRFSAERPKGSFSTLEIQRTEQGDSAMYLCASSPRDTLSGELFFGEGSRLTVL.

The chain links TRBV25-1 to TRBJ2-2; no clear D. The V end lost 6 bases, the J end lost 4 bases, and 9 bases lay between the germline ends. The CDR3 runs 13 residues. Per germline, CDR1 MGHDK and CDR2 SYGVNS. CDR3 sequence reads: CASRGNTTGELFF. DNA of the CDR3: TGTGCCAGCAGAGGTAACACCACCGGGGAGCTGTTTTTT.

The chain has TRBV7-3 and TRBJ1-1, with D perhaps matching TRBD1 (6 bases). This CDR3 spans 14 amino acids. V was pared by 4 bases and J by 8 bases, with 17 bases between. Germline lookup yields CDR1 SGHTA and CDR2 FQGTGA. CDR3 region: CASSSQQGHPEAFF. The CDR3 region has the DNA TGTGCCAGCAGCTCTCAACAGGGACATCCCGAAGCTTTCTTT.

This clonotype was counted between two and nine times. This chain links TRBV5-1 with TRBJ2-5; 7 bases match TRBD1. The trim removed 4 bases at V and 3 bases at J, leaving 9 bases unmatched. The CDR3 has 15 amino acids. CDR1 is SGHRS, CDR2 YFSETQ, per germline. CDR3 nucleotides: TGCGCCAGCAGCCCACTAGACAGGGCTGAAGAGACCCAGTACTTC. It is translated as CASSPLDRAEETQYF.

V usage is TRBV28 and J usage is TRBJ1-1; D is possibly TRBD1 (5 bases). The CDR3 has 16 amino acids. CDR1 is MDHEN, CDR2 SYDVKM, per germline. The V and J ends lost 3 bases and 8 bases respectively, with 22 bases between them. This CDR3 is CASSFPTGGDGWEAFF. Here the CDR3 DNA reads TGTGCCAGCAGTTTCCCTACCGGAGGGGACGGGTGGGAAGCTTTCTTT.